The 22 T cell receptor beta chains listed next were all sequenced from one sample in a study of T cells in Graves' hyperthyroidism and ophthalmopathy. Regions amplified from RNA transcripts were the TCR beta CDR3 regions. Initially, a first-round RT-PCR of the TCR CDR3 employed the HTBI primer set. TCRdb itself ran the multiplex PCR reads through MiXCR, one entry per CDR3 protein. The sample shows hundreds of thousands of distinct CDR3 sequences, just under 45% of them seen only once. Sequencing was done on a sample of peripheral blood or thyroid tissue (not recorded which). Receptor source: an adult man with Graves' disease, either hyperthyroidism or ophthalmopathy (not recorded which).

This chain uses TRBV2 with TRBJ1-4, with TRBD1 as a possible D gene (5 bases). V shed 7 bases and J shed 6 bases, with 18 bases lying between them. Per the germline V gene, CDR1 is SNHLY and CDR2 is FYNNEI. The length of the CDR3 is 15 residues. The DNA of the CDR3 is TGTGCCAGCATCATGAGACAGTGGAATTATGAAAAACTGTTTTTT. It translates to CASIMRQWNYEKLFF.

The genes are TRBV7-8 and TRBJ1-6, with 9 positions matching TRBD1. CDR1 is SGHVS, CDR2 FQNEAQ, per germline. The CDR3 covers 14 residues. The CDR3, as DNA: TGTGCTAGAGCAGGGGGGACAGGGAGTTCACCCCTCCACTTT. This translates into CARAGGTGSSPLHF.

Only a few counts were recorded for this clonotype. The chain couples TRBV6-6 to TRBJ1-5; tentative D call: TRBD1 (5 bases). Trimming took off 6 bases at V and 2 bases at J, with 11 bases between the two ends. CDR3 size: 14 residues. CDR1 and CDR2 (germline): MNHNY, SVGAGI (reference sequence). The DNA for the CDR3 is TGTGCCAGCAGCGCGGGACCGCGCAATCAGCCCCAGCATTTT. It codes for CASSAGPRNQPQHF.

The V gene is TRBV24-1, the J gene TRBJ2-5, with D possibly being TRBD1 (5 bases). The CDR3 consists of 15 residues. Trimming cost V 1 base and J 4 bases, with 12 bases left between them. The germline V gene has CDR1 KGHDR and CDR2 SFDVKD. CDR3 residues: CATSDLSGARETQYF. The CDR3 nucleotides are TGTGCCACCAGTGATTTATCTGGGGCCAGAGAGACCCAGTACTTC.

The chain joins TRBV25-1 to TRBJ1-4, with TRBD1 matching over 9 bases. Looked up from germline, CDR1 is MGHDK and CDR2 is SYGVNS. The V and J ends lost 1 base and 2 bases, in that order; junction bases with no gene match: 5. The CDR3 has 17 amino acids. CDR3 sequence reads: CASSESGQGITNEKLFF. CDR3 DNA: TGTGCCAGCAGTGAATCGGGACAGGGTATCACTAATGAAAAACTGTTTTTT.

This rearrangement joins TRBV20-1 to TRBJ2-5; maybe TRBD1 (6 bases). V shed 5 bases and J shed 2 bases, with 15 bases lying between them. The CDR3 is 14 residues long. Germline V gene sequence: CDR1 DFQATT, CDR2 SNEGSKA (reference sequence). The CDR3 nucleotides read TGCAGTGCTGGTGGTCCCACAGGGCAAGAGACCCAGTACTTC. Protein product: CSAGGPTGQETQYF.

This clonotype was picked up many times. The chain carries TRBV5-6 and TRBJ1-5; D unresolved. Germline CDR1 is SGHDT and CDR2 is YYEEEE. V lost 1 base to trimming and J lost 4 bases, with 9 bases between them. CDR3 length: 14 residues. The CDR3 reads CASSLRQTNQPQHF. In DNA form, the CDR3 reads TGTGCCAGCAGCTTGAGGCAGACTAATCAGCCCCAGCATTTT.

This clonotype was found a few times. This sequence joins TRBV12-3 or TRBV12-4 and TRBJ1-3, with no clear D. The CDR3 runs 18 residues. V lost 2 bases to trimming and J lost 0 bases, with 17 bases between them. This CDR3 is CASSLRQPYIYSGNTIYF. CDR3 DNA sequence: TGTGCCAGCAGTTTAAGGCAGCCGTACATATACTCTGGAAACACCATATATTTT.

The chain has TRBV19 and TRBJ1-4, with D perhaps TRBD1 (6 bases). V was cut by 5 bases and J by 0 bases, with 10 bases left in between. The CDR3 consists of 15 residues. Germline CDR1 LNHDA, CDR2 SQIVND (reference sequence). CDR3 loop: CASSPGQTTNEKLFF. CDR3 in DNA: TGTGCCAGTAGTCCCGGACAGACAACTAATGAAAAACTGTTTTTT.

The chain is built from TRBV19 and TRBJ2-7; 7 positions match TRBD2. The junction had 11 bases not matched to a gene; V was cut back by 7 bases and J by 2 bases. There are 15 residues in the CDR3. The V gene's germline CDR1 is LNHDA and CDR2 SQIVND (reference sequence). This CDR3 is CASKLGRELPYEQYF. CDR3 DNA sequence: TGTGCCAGTAAGTTGGGGCGGGAGCTCCCCTACGAGCAGTACTTC. Full variable domain (outside the CDR3, taken from reference TRBV19 and TRBJ2-7): DGGITQSPKYLFRKEGQNVTLSCEQNLNHDAMYWYRQDPGQGLRLIYYSQIVNDFQKGDIAEGYSVSREKKESFPLTVTSAQKNPTAFYLCASKLGRELPYEQYFGPGTRLTVT.

In its sample, this clonotype was seen a few times. The chain couples TRBV7-8 to TRBJ2-2; D tentatively reads TRBD1 or TRBD2 (6 bases each). CDR1 is SGHVS, CDR2 FQNEAQ, per germline. This CDR3 region has 15 residues. V was clipped by 5 bases and J by 6 bases, with 16 bases between them. CDR3 nucleotides: TGTGCCAGCAGCGCGAATCGGGGGCGGGCCGGGGAGCTGTTTTTT. The encoded protein is CASSANRGRAGELFF.

J is TRBJ2-7 and V is TRBV15; 7 positions match TRBD1. CDR3 length equals 13 residues. V shed 3 bases and J 2 bases; nucleotides not matched to a gene: 1. CDR1 LNHNV and CDR2 YYDKDF come from the germline V gene (reference sequence). DNA of the CDR3: TGTGCCACCAGCAGGCAGGGGGCCTACGAGCAGTACTTC. Encoded protein: CATSRQGAYEQYF.

Note on this clonotype: This could be a read error, since a much larger clone is one nucleotide away. The V gene is TRBV7-9, the J gene TRBJ2-7; D is ambiguous. Trimming left V 4 bases short and J 6 bases short, with 7 bases between. The CDR3 sequence is 11 residues long. CDR1 and CDR2 (germline): SEHNR, FQNEAQ (reference sequence). CDR3 DNA: TGTGCCAGCAGCTCCAGATGCGAGCAGTACTTC. Translating it yields CASSSRCEQYF. Combining the CDR3 with reference TRBV7-9 and TRBJ2-7 gives the whole variable domain DTGVSQNPRHKITKRGQNVTFRCDPISEHNRLYWYRQTLGQGPEFLTYFQNEAQLEKSRLLSDRFSAERPKGSFSTLEIQRTEQGDSAMYLCASSSRCEQYFGPGTRLTVT.

This clonotype has ten or more counts. The rearrangement joins TRBV10-3 to TRBJ2-5; D is possibly TRBD1 (6 bases). CDR1 ENHRY and CDR2 SYGVKD come from the germline V gene. The CDR3 has 14 residues. The V gene lost 0 bases and the J gene lost 1 base, with 6 bases spanning the gap. The CDR3 DNA reads TGTGCCATCAGTGAGTCCAGGGGCCAAGAGACCCAGTACTTC. Protein product: CAISESRGQETQYF.

The chain employs TRBV2 and TRBJ1-5, with no clear D. The CDR3 extends over 16 amino acids. V was trimmed by 5 bases and J by 0 bases, leaving 14 bases between them. Germline V gives CDR1 SNHLY, CDR2 FYNNEI. The CDR3 coding sequence is TGTGCCAGCAGTCCAATAGGGATTTCTAGCAATCAGCCCCAGCATTTT. This gives the protein CASSPIGISSNQPQHF.

The CDR3 reads CSAQGETVTYTF. In nucleotides, the CDR3 is TGCAGTGCTCAGGGGGAGACAGTTACCTACACCTTC. The chain carries TRBV20-1 and TRBJ1-2; TRBD1 matches 7 bases. The ends lost 5 bases at V and 10 bases at J; junction bases unmatched: 10. The CDR3 is made up of 12 amino acids. From germline, CDR1 is DFQATT and CDR2 SNEGSKA (reference sequence).

This chain links TRBV20-1 with TRBJ1-5; possibly TRBD1 for D (6 bases). V was trimmed by 2 bases and J by 2 bases, leaving 19 bases between them. CDR1 DFQATT and CDR2 SNEGSKA come from the germline V gene (reference sequence). CDR3 length: 17 amino acids. The CDR3 region has the DNA TGCAGTGCTAGAACGGCAGGTGGGGGCGTGGGCAATCAGCCCCAGCATTTT. This translates into CSARTAGGGVGNQPQHF.

Regarding this clonotype: The conserved phenylalanine or tryptophan is not found at the CDR3 terminus, so this likely reflects a read error. No DNA is shown, since the ends of the CDR3 on it are uncertain; the CDR3 is the one TCRdb lists. The chain carries TRBV10-3 and TRBJ1-3; TRBD1 was called by the table and not checked on the DNA. The CDR3 extends over 11 residues, inclusive of both ends. Per the germline V gene, CDR1 is ENHRY and CDR2 is SYGVKD. This CDR3 is CAISESFRQGA.

This chain connects TRBV7-9 to TRBJ1-6, with D unresolved. V was shortened by 7 bases and J by 6 bases, with 13 bases between the two germline ends. The CDR3 covers 14 residues. Germline V gene lookup returns CDR1 SEHNR and CDR2 FQNEAQ (reference sequence). DNA of the CDR3: TGTGCCAGCATCACAGCAGTGGGTAATTCACCCCTCCACTTT. It encodes CASITAVGNSPLHF.

This sequence joins TRBV7-8 and TRBJ2-7; 8 nucleotides align to TRBD2. Unmatched junction bases numbered 12, after V lost 6 bases and J lost 2 bases. In germline, CDR1 is SGHVS, CDR2 FQNEAQ. CDR3 length equals 16 residues. The CDR3 sequence: CASRKGYSGEPYEQYF. The DNA of the CDR3 is TGTGCCAGCAGGAAGGGGTATAGCGGGGAGCCCTACGAGCAGTACTTC.

This clonotype was seen many times. The rearrangement links TRBV20-1 to TRBJ2-5; D might be TRBD1 (7 bases). The CDR3 loop spans 14 amino acids. V was clipped by 0 bases and J by 3 bases, with 11 bases between them. Germline CDR1 is DFQATT and CDR2 is SNEGSKA (reference sequence). The CDR3 sequence: CSARDFRGEETQYF. CDR3 nucleotides: TGCAGTGCTAGAGATTTCAGGGGGGAAGAGACCCAGTACTTC.

The chain uses TRBV7-9 and TRBJ1-5; a weak D match, TRBD1 (6 bases). V lost 5 bases and J 5 bases, leaving 16 bases between the germline ends. The CDR3 has 15 residues. Germline V lookup: CDR1 SEHNR, CDR2 FQNEAQ (reference sequence). Written as DNA, the CDR3 is TGTGCCAGCAGCCCCAGGGGAAGAGGAGATCAGCCCCAGCATTTT. Amino acid sequence: CASSPRGRGDQPQHF.